Ten or more counts support the clone carrying this TCR beta chain. The antigen is undetermined. The source of the sample is a study of breast tumors, draining lymph nodes, adjacent tissues. Study-level findings and limits: Luminal-like breast cancer showed significantly higher tumor–nontumor repertoire similarity than basal-like. Compared with lymph nodes, tumors were less diverse; compared with nontumor tissue, more. Data only fit, rather than demonstrated, lymph node origin of most tumor T cells. The data were judged consistent with most tumor T cells coming from lymph node and expanding in tumor.

The ends were cut back, 8 bases at V and 7 bases at J, with 21 bases in the middle. The CDR3 consists of 15 residues. Each CDR3 protein gets one entry after TCRdb re-called the multiplex PCR reads with MiXCR. Among 85,000 to 130,000 distinct CDR3 sequences listed, about 30% were seen once. Axillary draining lymph nodes of breast cancer patients supplied the node samples. The chain is built from TRBV12-3 or TRBV12-4 and TRBJ2-1, with D tentatively TRBD2 (7 bases). Sequenced sample: axillary lymph node tissue. The sequence was collected from a female donor with breast cancer. Some clones in this sample may be carry-over from other donors' samples. CDR3 sequence (DNA): TGTGCCAGCGGGCTCGGACTAGAGGGGGGGAATGAGCAGTTCTTC. This sequence encodes CASGLGLEGGNEQFF.